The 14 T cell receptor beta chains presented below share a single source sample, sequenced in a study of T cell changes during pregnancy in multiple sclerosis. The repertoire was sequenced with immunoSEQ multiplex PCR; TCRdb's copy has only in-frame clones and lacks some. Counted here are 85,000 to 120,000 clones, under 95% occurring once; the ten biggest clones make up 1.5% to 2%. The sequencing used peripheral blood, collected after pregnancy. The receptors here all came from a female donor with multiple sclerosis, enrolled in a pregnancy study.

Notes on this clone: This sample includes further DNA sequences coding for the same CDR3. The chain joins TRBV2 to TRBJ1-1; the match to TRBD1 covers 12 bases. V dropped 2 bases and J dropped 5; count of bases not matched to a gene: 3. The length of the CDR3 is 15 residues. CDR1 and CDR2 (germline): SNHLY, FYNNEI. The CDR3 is CASSERDRGRTEAFF. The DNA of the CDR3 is TGTGCCAGCAGTGAAAGGGACAGGGGGCGGACTGAAGCTTTCTTT.

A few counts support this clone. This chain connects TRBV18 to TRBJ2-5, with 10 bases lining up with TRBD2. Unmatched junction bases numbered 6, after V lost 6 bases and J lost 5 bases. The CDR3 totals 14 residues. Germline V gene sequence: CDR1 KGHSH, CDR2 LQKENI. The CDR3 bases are TGTGCCAGCTCGCCTAGCGGGAGTAGTGAGACCCAGTACTTC. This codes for CASSPSGSSETQYF.

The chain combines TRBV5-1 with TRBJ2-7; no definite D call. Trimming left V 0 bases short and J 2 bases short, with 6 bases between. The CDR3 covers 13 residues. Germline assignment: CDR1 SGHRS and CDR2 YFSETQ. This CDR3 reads CASSLDSTYEQYF. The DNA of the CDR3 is TGCGCCAGCAGCTTGGACAGTACCTACGAGCAGTACTTC. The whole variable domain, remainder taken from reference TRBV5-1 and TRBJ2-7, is KAGVTQTPRYLIKTRGQQVTLSCSPISGHRSVSWYQQTPGQGLQFLFEYFSETQRNKGNFPGRFSGRQFSNSRSEMNVSTLELGDSALYLCASSLDSTYEQYFGPGTRLTVT.

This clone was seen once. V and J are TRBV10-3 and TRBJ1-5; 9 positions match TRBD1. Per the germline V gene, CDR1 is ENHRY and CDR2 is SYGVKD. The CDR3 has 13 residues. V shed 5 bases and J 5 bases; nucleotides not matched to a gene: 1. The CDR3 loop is CAISRQGDQPQHF. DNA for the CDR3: TGTGCCATCAGTCGACAGGGGGATCAGCCCCAGCATTTT.

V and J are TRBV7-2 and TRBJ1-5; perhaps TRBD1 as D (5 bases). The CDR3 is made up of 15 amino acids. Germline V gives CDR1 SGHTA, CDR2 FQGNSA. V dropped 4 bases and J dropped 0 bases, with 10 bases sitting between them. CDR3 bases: TGTGCCAGCAGCTACAAAGGGGATAGCAATCAGCCCCAGCATTTT. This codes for CASSYKGDSNQPQHF.

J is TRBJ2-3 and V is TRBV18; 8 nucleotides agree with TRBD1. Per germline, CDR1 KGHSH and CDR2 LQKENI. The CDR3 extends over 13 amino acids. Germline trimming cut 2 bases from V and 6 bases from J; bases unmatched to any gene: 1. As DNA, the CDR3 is TGTGCCAGCTCACCAAGACAGGGGGATACGCAGTATTTT. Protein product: CASSPRQGDTQYF.

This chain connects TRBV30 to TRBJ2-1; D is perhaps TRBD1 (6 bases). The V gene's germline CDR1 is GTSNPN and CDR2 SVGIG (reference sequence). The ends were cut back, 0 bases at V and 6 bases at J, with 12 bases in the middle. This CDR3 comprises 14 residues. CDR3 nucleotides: TGTGCCTGGAGTGTTAGTCAGGGGACCAATGAGCAGTTCTTC. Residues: CAWSVSQGTNEQFF.

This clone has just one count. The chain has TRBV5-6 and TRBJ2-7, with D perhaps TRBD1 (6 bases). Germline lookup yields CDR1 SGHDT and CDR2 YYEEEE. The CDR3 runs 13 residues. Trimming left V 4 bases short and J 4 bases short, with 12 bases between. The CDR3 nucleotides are TGTGCCAGCAGCCCGACAGGCCAGTACGAGCAGTACTTC. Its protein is CASSPTGQYEQYF.

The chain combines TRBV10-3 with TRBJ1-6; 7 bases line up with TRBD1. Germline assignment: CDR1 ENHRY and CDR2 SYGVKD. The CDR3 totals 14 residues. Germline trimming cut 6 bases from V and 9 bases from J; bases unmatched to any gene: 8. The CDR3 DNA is TGTGCCATCAGCTTAGACAGGGATAGTTCACCCCTCCACTTT. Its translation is CAISLDRDSSPLHF.

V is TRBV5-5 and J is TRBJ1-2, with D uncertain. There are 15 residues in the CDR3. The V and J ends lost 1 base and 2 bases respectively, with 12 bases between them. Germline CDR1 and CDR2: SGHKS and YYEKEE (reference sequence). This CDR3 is CASSLMGSLNYGYTF. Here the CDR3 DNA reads TGTGCCAGCAGCTTGATGGGCAGTTTAAACTATGGCTACACCTTC.

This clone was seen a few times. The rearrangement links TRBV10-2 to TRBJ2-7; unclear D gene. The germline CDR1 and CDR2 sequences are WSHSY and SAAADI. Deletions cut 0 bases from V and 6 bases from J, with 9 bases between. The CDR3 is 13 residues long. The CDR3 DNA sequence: TGCGCCAGCAGTGAGTCCATCGGTACCGAGCAGTACTTC. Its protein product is CASSESIGTEQYF.

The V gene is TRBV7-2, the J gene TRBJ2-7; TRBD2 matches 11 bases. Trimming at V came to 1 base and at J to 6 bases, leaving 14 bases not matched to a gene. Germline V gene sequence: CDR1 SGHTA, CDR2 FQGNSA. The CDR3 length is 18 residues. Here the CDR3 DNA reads TGTGCCAGCAGCTTAGGCGGGCCGGGACTAGCGGTTATGTTCGAGCAGTACTTC. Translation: CASSLGGPGLAVMFEQYF. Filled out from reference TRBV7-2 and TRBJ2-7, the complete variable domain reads GAGVSQSPSNKVTEKGKDVELRCDPISGHTALYWYRQSLGQGLEFLIYFQGNSAPDKSGLPSDRFSAERTGGSVSTLTIQRTQQEDSAVYLCASSLGGPGLAVMFEQYFGPGTRLTVT.

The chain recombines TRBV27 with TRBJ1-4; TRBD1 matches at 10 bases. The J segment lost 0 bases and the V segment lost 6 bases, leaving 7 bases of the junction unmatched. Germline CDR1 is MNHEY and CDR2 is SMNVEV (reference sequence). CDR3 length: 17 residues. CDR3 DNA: TGTGCCAGCAGGTCGTGGGACAGGGGCGCAACTAATGAAAAACTGTTTTTT. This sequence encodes CASRSWDRGATNEKLFF.

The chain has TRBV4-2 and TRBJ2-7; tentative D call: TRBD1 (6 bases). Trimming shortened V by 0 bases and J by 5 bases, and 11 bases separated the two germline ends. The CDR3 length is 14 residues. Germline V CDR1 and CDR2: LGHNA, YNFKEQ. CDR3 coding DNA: TGTGCCAGCAGCCAAGAGAAACGGACAGACGAGCAGTACTTC. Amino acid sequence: CASSQEKRTDEQYF.